This T cell receptor beta chain was found in a study of PD-1 blockade in mismatch repair-deficient tumors. Study-wide findings and caveats: Tumor-resident clones, often absent from pretreatment blood, expanded after pembrolizumab and then contracted.

Mismatch repair deficiency was confirmed in all patients, by PCR or immunohistochemistry. TCRs were sequenced from a few patients responding to pembrolizumab. This clone was observed a single time. The antigen remains undetermined. This table comes from immunoSEQ multiplex PCR, and its TCRdb copy is limited to in-frame clones, with some not included. The repertoire holds approximately 60,000 clones, with around 88% as singletons. Germline values: CDR1 MNHEY, CDR2 SVGAGI. This CDR3 contains 16 residues. V dropped 0 bases and J dropped 7; count of bases not matched to a gene: 8. Source: peripheral blood, taken 52 weeks after starting pembrolizumab. The chain joins TRBV6-5 to TRBJ2-1, with 8 bases lining up with TRBD1. This clonotype was obtained from an adult with mismatch repair-deficient cancer. CDR3 amino acids: CASSYSTGGYWNEQFF. CDR3 DNA sequence: TGTGCCAGCAGTTACTCCACAGGGGGATATTGGAATGAGCAGTTCTTC.